Listed below are T cell receptor beta chains from one sample, sequenced in a study of blood T cell repertoires in COVID-19. Clones were sequenced by immunoSEQ multiplex PCR, and TCRdb holds only the in-frame ones, with some missing. The sample carries some 310,000 clones, about nine tenths recorded once. Input material: peripheral blood. Every receptor here comes from a woman between 25 and 40 years old with COVID-19, enrolled during active disease. CDR3s include the opening cysteine and the closing phenylalanine or tryptophan. Fields, in order: V gene, CDR3 protein.

TRBV28 CASSPLKGASGNYEQYF
TRBV7-3 CASSPVAGDYEQYF
TRBV28 CASRSDRGLYEQYF
TRBV10-3 CAINSQGFYGYTF
TRBV19 CASSMAGTMNTEAFF
TRBV19 CASSIRDSPTEAFF
TRBV9 CASSPRGTMNTEAFF
TRBV3-1/TRBV3-2 CASSQVRQGRSYEQYF
TRBV19 CASSIELSTGELFF
TRBV7-3 CASSIRQGYEQYF
TRBV5-1 CASSWEAGGLEQFF
TRBV11-3 CASSLEGRYNEQFF
TRBV19 CASRGQGARSNQPQHF
TRBV5-1 CASSWTLAGPGSYNEQFF
TRBV7-2 CASSLAGQFYGYTF
TRBV19 CASTYGTGVFYTF
TRBV19 CASSAGQGGYEQYF
TRBV14 CASSQYVPGTDTQYF
TRBV12-3/TRBV12-4 CASSWAGVAEAFF
TRBV10-3 CAISEERAYNEQFF
TRBV30 CAFSGGGAGYGYTF
TRBV6-1 CASSDRGRYNEQFF
TRBV19 CASSIIKGDRGAEAFF
TRBV2 CASRQTGGQDTEAFF
TRBV7-8 CASSLEGTGLYEQYF
TRBV29-1 CSVDRRPSNYGYTF
TRBV5-6 CASSLGRQALYGYTF
TRBV7-9 CASSIDPGVGETQYF
TRBV21-1 CASSTGLAVNTGELFF
TRBV19 CASSGKGQTQPQHF
TRBV4-1 CASSQEQAYGYTF
TRBV7-8 CASSLGSSGFYNEQFF
TRBV6-1 CASSENRGYNEQFF
TRBV2 CASSGGVSEAFF
TRBV19 CASRRQGDTDTQYF
TRBV7-9 CASSFSKGEDTQYF
TRBV30 CAWSSGTGTGGPQPQHF
TRBV5-1 CASSVATHNEQFF
TRBV28 CASSFRQRTTGELFF